One sample yielded the 8 T cell receptor beta chains listed below, sequenced in a study of blood T cell repertoires in COVID-19. Only in-frame clones appear in the TCRdb table, and some are missing; sequencing was by immunoSEQ multiplex PCR. The profile covers around 160,000 clones, with around 92% appearing a single time and around 2.9% taken by the ten largest. What was sequenced was peripheral blood. These TCRs come from a man aged 60 to 69 with acute or convalescent COVID-19.

V and J are TRBV27 and TRBJ1-1; 12 bases are a match to TRBD1. The germline V gene has CDR1 MNHEY and CDR2 SMNVEV (reference sequence). V gave up 4 bases and J gave up 3 bases; unmatched junction bases: 9. The CDR3 length is 17 residues. This CDR3 reads CASSSLGTGGKYTEAFF. The CDR3 coding sequence is TGTGCCAGCAGTTCATTGGGGACAGGGGGCAAGTACACTGAAGCTTTCTTT.

This clone showed up just a few times. The chain employs TRBV7-9 and TRBJ1-1; perhaps TRBD1 as D (5 bases). CDR3 length equals 12 residues. V lost 6 bases and J lost 6, with 11 bases in between. Germline V gene data show CDR1 as SEHNR and CDR2 as FQNEAQ (reference sequence). The CDR3, as DNA: TGTGCCAGCAGTGGGGGGGTGGCTGAAGCTTTCTTT. Translation gives CASSGGVAEAFF.

The V and J genes are TRBV7-6 and TRBJ2-2, with TRBD1 matching 9 bases. Trimming took 6 bases from V and 4 from J; bases not matched to a gene: 6. The CDR3 loop spans 15 amino acids. CDR1 is SGHVS, CDR2 FNYEAQ, per germline. As DNA, the CDR3 is TGTGCCAGCAGGAACAGGGGGCAAGGCACCGGGGAGCTGTTTTTT. Its translation is CASRNRGQGTGELFF.

The chain links TRBV7-2 to TRBJ2-1; 13 bases map to TRBD2. V was pared by 5 bases and J by 9 bases, with 7 bases of the junction left unmatched. The germline gives CDR1 SGHTA, CDR2 FQGNSA. The CDR3 has 15 amino acids. The CDR3 here is CASSIGLAGEGEQFF. CDR3 nucleotide sequence: TGTGCCAGCAGCATAGGACTAGCGGGGGAGGGTGAGCAGTTCTTC.

Regarding this clone: Other DNA sequences within the sample encode an identical CDR3. The rearrangement joins TRBV7-9 to TRBJ2-7, with unresolved D. Trimming took 5 bases from V and 1 from J, leaving 3 bases between them. The CDR3 is 11 amino acids. Germline lookup yields CDR1 SEHNR and CDR2 FQNEAQ (reference sequence). CDR3 nucleotide sequence: TGTGCCAGCAGCCTTTCCTACGAGCAGTACTTC. Its protein product is CASSLSYEQYF.

The V call is TRBV5-6, the J call TRBJ1-1; 8 positions agree with TRBD1. CDR3 length: 17 amino acids. Germline lookup yields CDR1 SGHDT and CDR2 YYEEEE. J was trimmed by 1 base and V by 4 bases; bases with no gene match: 12. The DNA for the CDR3 is TGTGCCAGCAGCAGCATTGGAACCAGGGGGCAGAACACTGAAGCTTTCTTT. It codes for CASSSIGTRGQNTEAFF.

V usage is TRBV3-1 (or the pseudogene TRBV3-2) and J usage is TRBJ1-2, with 9 bases lining up with TRBD1. V lost 3 bases and J lost 8; bases outside the gene matches: 7. The CDR3 is 14 amino acids. Germline V gives CDR1 LGHDT, CDR2 YNNKEL (reference sequence). The CDR3 region has the DNA TGTGCCAGCAGCCACCGACAGGGGGTTTGGGGCTACACCTTC. This gives the protein CASSHRQGVWGYTF.

In its sample, this clone was seen once. This chain uses TRBV15 with TRBJ2-1; possibly TRBD2 for D (6 bases). Germline CDR1 is LNHNV and CDR2 is YYDKDF (reference sequence). The length of the CDR3 is 15 residues. V was clipped by 4 bases and J by 0 bases, with 10 bases between them. The CDR3 DNA is TGTGCCACCAGCACCTTAGCGGACTCCTACAATGAGCAGTTCTTC. It yields the protein CATSTLADSYNEQFF.